This T cell receptor beta chain was captured in a study of blood T cell repertoires in COVID-19. Overall study context: COVID-19 samples from acute and convalescent phases originated in the United States, Italy and Spain. T cells, B-cell-depleted T cells, or PBMCs supplied cDNA or gDNA.

V was pared by 8 bases and J by 4 bases, with 5 bases of the junction left unmatched. CDR3 length: 14 amino acids. The germline CDR1 and CDR2 sequences are SNHLY and FYNNEI. In the authors' methods: Researchers report that nucleated cell counts were estimated from reference gene primer amplification. This table comes from immunoSEQ multiplex PCR, and its TCRdb copy is limited to in-frame clones, with some not included. V and J calls and clone size follow that table, whereas D and trimming were derived from the DNA. This sample carries 150,000 to 200,000 clones, approximately 85% of them seen once, and the ten largest clones take 9.5% to 13%. This clone was observed a handful of times.

This sequence originates from a human donor with active or convalescent COVID-19. The donor label of this sample is uncertain. The chain combines TRBV2 with TRBJ2-7; TRBD2 matches 13 bases. The sample comprised peripheral blood. CDR3 protein: CASRLTSGRYEQYF. The CDR3 nucleotides are TGTGCCAGCCGACTGACTAGCGGGAGGTACGAGCAGTACTTC.